This T cell receptor (beta chain) emerged from a study of OX40 agonist ivuxolimab in advanced cancers. Study overall: Those enrolled were 82.7% male, with a mean age of around 60 years and ages from 23 to 79. Three patients, one with hepatocellular carcinoma and two with cutaneous melanoma, responded partially.

With respect to this clone: What it binds is unknown.

CDR1 SQVTM and CDR2 ANQGSEA come from the germline V gene. Losses at the gene ends were 3 bases for V and 7 bases for J; bases not matched to a gene: 6. The CDR3 runs to 14 residues. The study's findings and limits: Circulating CD4+ and CD8+ T cells showed clonal expansion by week 6 at 0.1 to 3.0 mg/kg.

Samples of blood were obtained at baseline, on cycle 4 day 1, and on cycle 7 day 1. TCRdb keeps only in-frame clones here, not all; method: immunoSEQ multiplex PCR. The sample yields about 79,000 clones, roughly 88% seen once. The receptor was isolated from an adult with an advanced solid tumor such as melanoma, head and neck, liver or kidney cancer. The chain employs TRBV29-1 and TRBJ2-3, with 11 bases matching TRBD1. Here the sequenced sample was CD4+ or CD8+ T cells sorted from blood, taken in a trial of the OX40 agonist ivuxolimab. The CDR3 sequence is CSVDSGQGGNTQYF. In DNA form, the CDR3 reads TGCAGCGTTGATTCGGGACAGGGGGGCAATACGCAGTATTTT.